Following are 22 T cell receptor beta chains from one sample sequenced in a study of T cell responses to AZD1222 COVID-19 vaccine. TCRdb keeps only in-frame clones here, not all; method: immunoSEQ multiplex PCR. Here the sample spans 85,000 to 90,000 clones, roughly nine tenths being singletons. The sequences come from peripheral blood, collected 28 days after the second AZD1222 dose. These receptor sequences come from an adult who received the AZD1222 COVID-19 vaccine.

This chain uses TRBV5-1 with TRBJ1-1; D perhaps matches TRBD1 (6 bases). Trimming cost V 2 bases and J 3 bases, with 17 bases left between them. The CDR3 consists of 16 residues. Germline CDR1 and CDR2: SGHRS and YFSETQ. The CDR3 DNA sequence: TGCGCCAGCAGCTTATTCTCAGGGGTGGAGGACACTGAAGCTTTCTTT. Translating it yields CASSLFSGVEDTEAFF. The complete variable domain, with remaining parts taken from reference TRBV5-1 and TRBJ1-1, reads KAGVTQTPRYLIKTRGQQVTLSCSPISGHRSVSWYQQTPGQGLQFLFEYFSETQRNKGNFPGRFSGRQFSNSRSEMNVSTLELGDSALYLCASSLFSGVEDTEAFFGQGTRLTVV.

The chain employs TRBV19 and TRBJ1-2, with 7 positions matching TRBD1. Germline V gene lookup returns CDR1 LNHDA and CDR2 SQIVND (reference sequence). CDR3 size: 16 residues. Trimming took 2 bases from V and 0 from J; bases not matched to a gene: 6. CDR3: CASSITGQSPNYGYTF. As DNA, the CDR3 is TGTGCCAGTAGTATAACGGGACAGAGCCCTAACTATGGCTACACCTTC. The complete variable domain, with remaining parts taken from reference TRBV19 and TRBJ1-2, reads DGGITQSPKYLFRKEGQNVTLSCEQNLNHDAMYWYRQDPGQGLRLIYYSQIVNDFQKGDIAEGYSVSREKKESFPLTVTSAQKNPTAFYLCASSITGQSPNYGYTFGSGTRLTVV.

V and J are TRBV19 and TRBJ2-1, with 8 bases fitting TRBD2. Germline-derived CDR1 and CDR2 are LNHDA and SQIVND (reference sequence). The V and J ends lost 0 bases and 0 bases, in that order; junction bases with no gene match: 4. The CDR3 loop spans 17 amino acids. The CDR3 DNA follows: TGTGCCAGTAGTATAGATCGGACTAGCTACTCCTACAATGAGCAGTTCTTC. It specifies CASSIDRTSYSYNEQFF.

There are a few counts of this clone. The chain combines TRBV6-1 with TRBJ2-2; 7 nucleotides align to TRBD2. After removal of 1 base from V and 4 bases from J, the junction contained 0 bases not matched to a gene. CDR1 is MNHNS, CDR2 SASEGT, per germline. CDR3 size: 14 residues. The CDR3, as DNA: TGTGCCAGCAGTGAAGGGACTAGCACCGGGGAGCTGTTTTTT. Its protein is CASSEGTSTGELFF.

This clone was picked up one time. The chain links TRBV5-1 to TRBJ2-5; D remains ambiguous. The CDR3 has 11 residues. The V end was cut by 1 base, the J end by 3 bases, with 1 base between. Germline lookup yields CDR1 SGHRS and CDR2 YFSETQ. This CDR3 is CASSLKETQYF. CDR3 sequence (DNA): TGCGCCAGCAGCTTGAAAGAGACCCAGTACTTC.

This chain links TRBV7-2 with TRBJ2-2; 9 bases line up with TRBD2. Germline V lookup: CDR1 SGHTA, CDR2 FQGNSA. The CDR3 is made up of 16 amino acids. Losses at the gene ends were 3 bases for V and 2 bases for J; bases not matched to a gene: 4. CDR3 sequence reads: CASSFPLAGNTGELFF. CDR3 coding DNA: TGTGCCAGCAGCTTCCCTCTAGCGGGAAACACCGGGGAGCTGTTTTTT.

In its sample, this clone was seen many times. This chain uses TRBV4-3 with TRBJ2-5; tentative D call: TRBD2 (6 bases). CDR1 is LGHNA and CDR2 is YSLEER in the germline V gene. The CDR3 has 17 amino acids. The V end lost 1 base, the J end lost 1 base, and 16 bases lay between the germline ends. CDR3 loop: CASSQASSGGFQETQYF. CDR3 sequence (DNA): TGCGCCAGCAGCCAAGCGTCGTCCGGGGGTTTCCAAGAGACCCAGTACTTC.

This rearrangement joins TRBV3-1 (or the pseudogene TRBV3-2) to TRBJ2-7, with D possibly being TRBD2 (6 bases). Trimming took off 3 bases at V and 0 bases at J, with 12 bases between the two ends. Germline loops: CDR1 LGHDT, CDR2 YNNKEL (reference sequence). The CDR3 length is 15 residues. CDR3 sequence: CASSHGCGVSYEQYF. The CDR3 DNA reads TGTGCCAGCAGCCACGGGTGCGGGGTCTCCTACGAGCAGTACTTC.

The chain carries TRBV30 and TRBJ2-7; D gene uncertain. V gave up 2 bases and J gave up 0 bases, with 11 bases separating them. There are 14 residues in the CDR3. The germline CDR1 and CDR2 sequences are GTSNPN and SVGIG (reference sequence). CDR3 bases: TGTGCCTGGAGTTGGCTCGACGGCTCCTACGAGCAGTACTTC. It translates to CAWSWLDGSYEQYF.

This chain's CDR3 is CASSIGPAYEQYV. The CDR3 bases are TGTGCCAGCAGTATCGGACCGGCCTACGAGCAGTACGTC. The rearrangement links TRBV12-3 or TRBV12-4 to TRBJ2-7; D not resolved. V was trimmed by 5 bases and J by 2 bases, leaving 10 bases between them. The CDR3 spans 13 residues.

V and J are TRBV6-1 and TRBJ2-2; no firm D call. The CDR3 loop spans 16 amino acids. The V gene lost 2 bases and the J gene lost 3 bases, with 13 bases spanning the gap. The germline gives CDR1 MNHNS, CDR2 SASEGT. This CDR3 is CASSERAARDTGELFF. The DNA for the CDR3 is TGTGCCAGCAGTGAAAGGGCAGCCAGAGACACCGGGGAGCTGTTTTTT.

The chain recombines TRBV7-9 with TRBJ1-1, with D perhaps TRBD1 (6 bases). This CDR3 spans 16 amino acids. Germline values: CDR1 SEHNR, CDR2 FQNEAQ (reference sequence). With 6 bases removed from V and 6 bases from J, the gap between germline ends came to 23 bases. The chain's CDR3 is CASRTVQSHRGPEAFF. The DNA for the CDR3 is TGTGCCAGCAGAACCGTCCAGAGTCACCGGGGGCCTGAAGCTTTCTTT.

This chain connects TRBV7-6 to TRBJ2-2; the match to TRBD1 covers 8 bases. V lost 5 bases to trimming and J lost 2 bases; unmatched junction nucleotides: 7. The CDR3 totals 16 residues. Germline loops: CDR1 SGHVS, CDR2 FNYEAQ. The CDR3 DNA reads TGTGCCAGCAGCCTCTGGACAGGGCAAAACACCGGGGAGCTGTTTTTT. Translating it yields CASSLWTGQNTGELFF. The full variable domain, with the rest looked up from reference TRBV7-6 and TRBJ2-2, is GAGVSQSPRYKVTKRGQDVALRCDPISGHVSLYWYRQALGQGPEFLTYFNYEAQQDKSGLPNDRFSAERPEGSISTLTIQRTEQRDSAMYRCASSLWTGQNTGELFFGEGSRLTVL.

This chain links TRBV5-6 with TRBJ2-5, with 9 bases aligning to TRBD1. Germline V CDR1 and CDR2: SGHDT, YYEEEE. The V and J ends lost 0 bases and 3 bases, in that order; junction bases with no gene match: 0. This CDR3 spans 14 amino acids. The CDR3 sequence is CASSLGTGEETQYF. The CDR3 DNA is TGTGCCAGCAGCTTGGGGACAGGGGAAGAGACCCAGTACTTC.

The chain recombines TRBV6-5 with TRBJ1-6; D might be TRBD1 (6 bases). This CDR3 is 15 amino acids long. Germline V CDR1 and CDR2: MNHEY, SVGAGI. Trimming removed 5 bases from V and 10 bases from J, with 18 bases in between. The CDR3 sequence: CASSPRGGVASPLHF. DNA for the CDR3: TGTGCCAGCAGTCCTAGGGGGGGGGTGGCGTCACCCCTCCACTTT.

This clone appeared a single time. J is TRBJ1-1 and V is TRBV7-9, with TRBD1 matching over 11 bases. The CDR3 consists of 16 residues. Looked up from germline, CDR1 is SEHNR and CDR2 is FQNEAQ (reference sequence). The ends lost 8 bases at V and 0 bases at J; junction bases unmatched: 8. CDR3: CASGWTGGRLNTEAFF. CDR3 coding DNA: TGTGCCAGCGGTTGGACAGGGGGCCGGTTGAACACTGAAGCTTTCTTT.

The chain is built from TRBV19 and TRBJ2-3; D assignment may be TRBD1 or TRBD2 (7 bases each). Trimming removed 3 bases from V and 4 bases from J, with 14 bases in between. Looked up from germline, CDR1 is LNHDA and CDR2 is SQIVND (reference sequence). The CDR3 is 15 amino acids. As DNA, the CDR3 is TGTGCCAGTAGTATTGTGGGAGGGGGCCCAGATACGCAGTATTTT. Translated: CASSIVGGGPDTQYF.

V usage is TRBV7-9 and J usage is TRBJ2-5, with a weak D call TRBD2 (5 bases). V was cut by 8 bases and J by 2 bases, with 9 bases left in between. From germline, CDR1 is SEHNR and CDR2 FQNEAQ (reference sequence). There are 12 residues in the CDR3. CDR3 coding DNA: TGTGCCAGCGAGGGTGGGCAAGAGACCCAGTACTTC. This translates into CASEGGQETQYF.

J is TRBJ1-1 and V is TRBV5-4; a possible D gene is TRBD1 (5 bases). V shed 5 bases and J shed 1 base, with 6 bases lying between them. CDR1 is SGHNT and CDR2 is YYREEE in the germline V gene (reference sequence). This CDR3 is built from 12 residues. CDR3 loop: CASRGGNTEAFF. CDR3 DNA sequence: TGTGCCAGCAGGGGGGGGAACACTGAAGCTTTCTTT.

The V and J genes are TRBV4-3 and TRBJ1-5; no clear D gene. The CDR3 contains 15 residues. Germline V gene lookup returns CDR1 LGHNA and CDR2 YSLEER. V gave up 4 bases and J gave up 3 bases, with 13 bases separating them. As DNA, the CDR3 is TGCGCCAGCAGCCCAAGAATGGGCCCCAATCAGCCCCAGCATTTT. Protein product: CASSPRMGPNQPQHF.

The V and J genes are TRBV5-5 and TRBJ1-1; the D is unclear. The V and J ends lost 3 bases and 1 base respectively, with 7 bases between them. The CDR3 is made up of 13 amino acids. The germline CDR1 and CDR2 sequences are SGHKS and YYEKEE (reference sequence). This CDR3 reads CASSYWGNTEAFF. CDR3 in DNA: TGTGCCAGCAGCTATTGGGGGAACACTGAAGCTTTCTTT.

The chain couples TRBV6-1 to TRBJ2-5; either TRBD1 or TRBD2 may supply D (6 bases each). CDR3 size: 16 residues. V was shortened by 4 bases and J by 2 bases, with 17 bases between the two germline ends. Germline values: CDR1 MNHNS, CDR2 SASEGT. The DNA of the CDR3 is TGTGCCAGCAGTGTCTTCGGGGGCGAACCACAAGAGACCCAGTACTTC. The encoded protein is CASSVFGGEPQETQYF.